These 14 T cell receptor beta chains came from one sample sequenced in a study of cytomegalovirus exposure and HLA in healthy donors. With 60 Vbeta and 13 Jbeta primers, the PCR was carried out. Produced via immunoSEQ multiplex PCR; TCRdb's table is partial and in-frame only. The repertoire holds about 170,000 clones, with approximately 71% as singletons. The sequencing input was PBMCs. These receptors all come from a girl aged 5 to 17 in good health and CMV-seronegative.

This clone was detected only a few times. The chain is built from TRBV2 and TRBJ2-7; D unclear. V lost 2 bases to trimming and J lost 5 bases, with 16 bases between them. Germline CDR1 SNHLY, CDR2 FYNNEI. This CDR3 is built from 15 residues. CDR3 sequence reads: CASSETRLKRHEQYF. As DNA, the CDR3 is TGTGCCAGCAGTGAAACGAGACTCAAACGCCACGAGCAGTACTTC.

The genes are TRBV11-3 and TRBJ1-1; 7 positions match TRBD1. The length of the CDR3 is 15 residues. Unmatched junction bases numbered 10, after V lost 5 bases and J lost 4 bases. CDR1 and CDR2 (germline): SGHNT, YENEEA. CDR3 in DNA: TGTGCCAGCAGCCCAACAGGGGTTGGCATCACTGAAGCTTTCTTT. This sequence encodes CASSPTGVGITEAFF.

A single count supports this clone. The chain combines TRBV6-5 with TRBJ1-5; D is unresolved. Germline CDR1 and CDR2: MNHEY and SVGAGI. V lost 0 bases, J lost 2 bases, and 5 bases lay in between. This CDR3 has 14 amino acids. Here the CDR3 reads CASSYSLGNQPQHF. For the CDR3, the DNA is TGTGCCAGCAGTTACTCTCTTGGCAATCAGCCCCAGCATTTT.

The rearrangement uses TRBV7-9 and TRBJ2-2; TRBD2 matches 9 bases. The V gene end was trimmed by 0 bases and the J gene end by 5 bases; junction bases not matched to a gene: 10. Germline loops: CDR1 SEHNR, CDR2 FQNEAQ (reference sequence). This CDR3 is 18 amino acids long. The CDR3 loop reads CASSLAAIAGEQTGELFF. CDR3 nucleotide sequence: TGTGCCAGCAGCTTAGCGGCGATAGCGGGGGAGCAGACCGGGGAGCTGTTTTTT.

The chain employs TRBV5-1 and TRBJ2-7; TRBD1 aligns across 9 bases. V trimming: 4 bases; J trimming: 2 bases; junction bases outside the gene matches: 10. Germline V lookup: CDR1 SGHRS, CDR2 YFSETQ. The CDR3 totals 16 residues. CDR3 in DNA: TGCGCCAGCAGCGGTGGACAGGGGCCGCTAACCTACGAGCAGTACTTC. It specifies CASSGGQGPLTYEQYF.

V usage is TRBV18 and J usage is TRBJ2-1; 12 nucleotides align to TRBD2. The V and J ends lost 3 bases and 6 bases, in that order; junction bases with no gene match: 12. CDR1 KGHSH and CDR2 LQKENI come from the germline V gene. This CDR3 spans 18 amino acids. This CDR3 is CASSPRHRLAGAPNEQFF. The DNA for the CDR3 is TGTGCCAGCTCACCCCGGCATCGACTAGCGGGGGCCCCCAATGAGCAGTTCTTC.

This chain's CDR3 is CASSLHSGDEQFF. As DNA, the CDR3 is TGTGCCAGCAGCTTGCACAGCGGAGATGAGCAGTTCTTC. This chain uses TRBV5-4 with TRBJ2-1; D possibly corresponds to TRBD2 (5 bases). From germline, CDR1 is SGHNT and CDR2 YYREEE (reference sequence). This CDR3 comprises 13 residues. Trimming pared 1 base from V and 8 bases from J, leaving 10 bases between.

This chain links TRBV30 with TRBJ1-2, with D perhaps TRBD1 (6 bases). With 5 bases removed from V and 6 bases from J, the gap between germline ends came to 22 bases. This CDR3 is 15 amino acids long. Germline CDR1 reads GTSNPN; CDR2 reads SVGIG (reference sequence). CDR3 amino acids: CAWGGGGRRANGYTF. The CDR3 DNA reads TGTGCCTGGGGAGGCGGGGGCAGACGAGCGAATGGCTACACCTTC.

This clone occurred a few times. This chain connects TRBV15 to TRBJ2-1; a possible D gene is TRBD1 (6 bases). With 9 bases removed from V and 1 base from J, the gap between germline ends came to 10 bases. The germline V gene has CDR1 LNHNV and CDR2 YYDKDF (reference sequence). This CDR3 contains 13 residues. The CDR3 nucleotides read TGTGCCACGACACAGGGATCCTACAATGAGCAGTTCTTC. It codes for CATTQGSYNEQFF.

The chain combines TRBV28 with TRBJ2-7, with 8 nucleotides matching TRBD1. CDR1 and CDR2 from the germline V gene are MDHEN and SYDVKM. This CDR3 is 15 amino acids long. With 6 bases clipped from V and 0 bases from J, the junction kept 7 bases outside the gene matches. The DNA of the CDR3 is TGTGCCAGCAGACAGGGGGGCTCAAACTCCTACGAGCAGTACTTC. Its translation is CASRQGGSNSYEQYF.

The chain combines TRBV7-2 with TRBJ2-3, with 10 bases matching TRBD2. This CDR3 spans 16 amino acids. From germline, CDR1 is SGHTA and CDR2 FQGNSA. After removal of 1 base from V and 4 bases from J, the junction contained 5 bases not matched to a gene. The CDR3 reads CASSLGTSGPSDTQYF. CDR3 nucleotides: TGTGCCAGCAGCTTAGGGACTAGCGGCCCCTCAGATACGCAGTATTTT.

The CDR3 sequence: CASSQVAGGRPDTQYF. CDR3 nucleotides: TGCGCCAGCAGCCAGGTAGCGGGGGGGAGGCCAGATACGCAGTATTTT. The V call is TRBV4-1, the J call TRBJ2-3, with TRBD2 identical over 11 bases. There are 16 residues in the CDR3. The V segment lost 3 bases and the J segment 4 bases; nucleotides outside the gene matches: 6. The germline V gene encodes CDR1 MGHRA and CDR2 YSYEKL.

This clone was seen only once. The rearrangement links TRBV19 to TRBJ1-1, with D perhaps matching TRBD1 (5 bases). Trimming left V 6 bases short and J 0 bases short, with 8 bases between. CDR1 and CDR2 (germline): LNHDA, SQIVND (reference sequence). CDR3 length: 13 residues. The CDR3 protein is CASSDSMNTEAFF. The CDR3 nucleotides read TGTGCCAGTAGCGACAGTATGAACACTGAAGCTTTCTTT.

The V call is TRBV13, the J call TRBJ1-1, with a possible D match to TRBD1 (6 bases). Trimming shortened V by 4 bases and J by 0 bases, and 15 bases separated the two germline ends. This CDR3 is built from 16 residues. Germline CDR1 is PRHDT and CDR2 is FYEKMQ (reference sequence). In DNA form, the CDR3 reads TGTGCCAGCAGCTCCGATTCGAGGGGGATGAACACTGAAGCTTTCTTT. Its translation: CASSSDSRGMNTEAFF.